These T cell receptor beta chains were read from a single sample in a study of OX40 agonist ivuxolimab in advanced cancers. Sequencing was performed with immunoSEQ multiplex PCR; in TCRdb, only in-frame clones are kept and a portion is missing. The table shows fewer than 70,000 clones, with around 90% occurring only once. This material consisted of CD4+ or CD8+ T cells sorted from blood, taken in a trial of the OX40 agonist ivuxolimab. These receptors originate from an adult with an advanced solid tumor such as melanoma, head and neck, liver or kidney cancer. CDR3s include the opening cysteine and the closing phenylalanine or tryptophan. The order of the fields is clone size, D gene, V gene, J gene, CDR3 DNA, CDR3 protein. D genes are given only for firm matches. Part of the rows lack a size; the others show once, few, many or a class for expanded clones.

clone size: -
D gene: TRBD1
V gene: TRBV28
J gene: TRBJ1-3
CDR3 DNA: TGTGCCACCCAAGGACAGGTTCAATTATCTGGAAACACCATATATTTT
CDR3 protein: CATQGQVQLSGNTIYF

clone size: -
D gene: TRBD2
V gene: TRBV28
J gene: TRBJ2-4
CDR3 DNA: TGTGCCAGCAGTAGCCCTATAGCGGGAGTAGCCAAAAACATTCAGTACTTC
CDR3 protein: CASSSPIAGVAKNIQYF

clone size: once
D gene: TRBD1
V gene: TRBV7-9
J gene: TRBJ2-6
CDR3 DNA: TGTGCCAGCAGCCCGGACAGGGGGCAATCTGGGGCCAACGTCCTGACTTTC
CDR3 protein: CASSPDRGQSGANVLTF

clone size: -
D gene: -
V gene: TRBV5-1
J gene: TRBJ2-3
CDR3 DNA: TGCGCCAGCAGCTTGAGCACCTCAGATACGCAGTATTTT
CDR3 protein: CASSLSTSDTQYF

clone size: -
D gene: -
V gene: TRBV7-6
J gene: TRBJ2-6
CDR3 DNA: TGTGCCAGCAGCGGGAATGCAATCTCACAAAGTCGGGCCAACGTCCTGACTTTC
CDR3 protein: CASSGNAISQSRANVLTF

clone size: -
D gene: TRBD1
V gene: TRBV9
J gene: TRBJ2-5
CDR3 DNA: TGTGCCAGCAGCGCTCCAGGGGGAGAGACCCAGTACTTC
CDR3 protein: CASSAPGGETQYF

clone size: -
D gene: -
V gene: TRBV7-9
J gene: TRBJ2-1
CDR3 DNA: TGTGCCAGCAGCCCAGGGACCACTAATTTACAGGTACAGTTCTTC
CDR3 protein: CASSPGTTNLQVQFF

clone size: few
D gene: TRBD2
V gene: TRBV6-5
J gene: TRBJ2-3
CDR3 DNA: TGTGCCAGCAACCCGGGACTAGAGGGGGGCAGATGGTATTTT
CDR3 protein: CASNPGLEGGRWYF

clone size: -
D gene: TRBD1
V gene: TRBV19
J gene: TRBJ1-5
CDR3 DNA: TGTGCCAGTAGTCTACGACAGGGGGAACAGCCCCAGCATTTT
CDR3 protein: CASSLRQGEQPQHF

clone size: -
D gene: -
V gene: TRBV5-5
J gene: TRBJ2-7
CDR3 DNA: TGTGCCAGCAGCTTTGCGGGACAGTTATACGAGCAGTACTTC
CDR3 protein: CASSFAGQLYEQYF

clone size: -
D gene: -
V gene: TRBV23-1
J gene: TRBJ2-7
CDR3 DNA: TGCGCCAGCAGTCAATGGTCAGTTTTAGACCACGAGCAGTACTTC
CDR3 protein: CASSQWSVLDHEQYF

clone size: -
D gene: -
V gene: TRBV15
J gene: TRBJ1-4
CDR3 DNA: TGTGCCACCAAAGGGGACGGCCGGGTGGCTAATGAAAAACTGTTTTTT
CDR3 protein: CATKGDGRVANEKLFF

clone size: -
D gene: -
V gene: TRBV30
J gene: TRBJ2-6
CDR3 DNA: TGTGCCTGGAGTCCACCCTTTGGGGCCAACGTCCTGACTTTC
CDR3 protein: CAWSPPFGANVLTF